A single sample is the source of the 30 T cell receptor beta chains below, sequenced in a study of T cells in localized non-small cell lung cancer. Data came from immunoSEQ multiplex PCR; TCRdb stores just in-frame clones and leaves some out. Here the sample spans 4,000 or so clones, 34% being singletons. The starting material was lung tumor tissue, obtained before any cancer treatment. Receptors originate from a man aged 40 to 69 with stage II squamous cell lung carcinoma.

V usage is TRBV6-8 and J usage is TRBJ2-2, with a possible D match to TRBD1 (6 bases). V lost 2 bases, J lost 0 bases, and 10 bases lay in between. This CDR3 is 16 amino acids long. Germline assignment: CDR1 MNHGY and CDR2 SAAAGT. The CDR3 DNA is TGTGCCAGCAGTTACCGGGACACCTCGAACACCGGGGAGCTGTTTTTT. It encodes CASSYRDTSNTGELFF.

V usage is TRBV5-1 and J usage is TRBJ1-1; D is possibly TRBD1 (6 bases). Per the germline V gene, CDR1 is SGHRS and CDR2 is YFSETQ. The CDR3 loop spans 15 amino acids. V was shortened by 1 base and J by 1 base, with 11 bases between the two germline ends. The CDR3 DNA sequence: TGCGCCAGCAGCTTGAATCTACAGGGGAACACTGAAGCTTTCTTT. It encodes CASSLNLQGNTEAFF.

This chain uses TRBV6-8 with TRBJ1-1; 12 bases are a match to TRBD1. The germline CDR1 and CDR2 sequences are MNHGY and SAAAGT. The CDR3 is 16 residues long. The V gene end was trimmed by 8 bases and the J gene end by 4 bases; junction bases not matched to a gene: 11. The CDR3 DNA reads TGTGCCAGCTCTGGCCGGGACAGGGGGCAGAGCACTGAAGCTTTCTTT. Translating it yields CASSGRDRGQSTEAFF.

This clone came up a few times. CDR3 in DNA: TGTGCCAGCACCGTTACGATTCGGGATGGCTACACCTTC. Translating it yields CASTVTIRDGYTF. The chain joins TRBV12-5 to TRBJ1-2; D remains unclear. This CDR3 is 13 amino acids long. The germline V gene encodes CDR1 LGHNT and CDR2 FRNRAP.

J is TRBJ1-3 and V is TRBV9; D uncertain. The CDR3 is 15 residues long. Germline V gene lookup returns CDR1 SGDLS and CDR2 YYNGEE. The V gene lost 4 bases and the J gene lost 2 bases, with 13 bases spanning the gap. For the CDR3, the DNA is TGTGCCAGCAGCACCCAAAGAGGGACTGGAAACACCATATATTTT. Translating it yields CASSTQRGTGNTIYF.

The chain couples TRBV30 to TRBJ1-2; no reliable D call. CDR3 size: 13 residues. From germline, CDR1 is GTSNPN and CDR2 SVGIG (reference sequence). Trimming removed 3 bases from V and 7 bases from J, with 15 bases in between. The CDR3 DNA follows: TGTGCCTGGAGACACGGACCCTCGGGTGGCTACACCTTC. Residues: CAWRHGPSGGYTF.

DNA of the CDR3: TGTGCCAGCAGCCGAACCGGGCCAAACGGCGCTGAAGCTTTCTTT. Amino acids: CASSRTGPNGAEAFF. This chain uses TRBV11-3 with TRBJ1-1; D uncertain. Germline values: CDR1 SGHNT, CDR2 YENEEA. The length of the CDR3 is 15 residues. V was trimmed by 5 bases and J by 6 bases, leaving 19 bases between them.

The table lists this clone with a few counts. The chain uses TRBV9 and TRBJ2-5; TRBD2 might be the D (5 bases). The length of the CDR3 is 14 residues. Trimming pared 0 bases from V and 1 base from J, leaving 7 bases between. Germline V gene lookup returns CDR1 SGDLS and CDR2 YYNGEE. DNA of the CDR3: TGTGCCAGCAGCGTAGGGGGAGTCCAAGAGACCCAGTACTTC. It translates to CASSVGGVQETQYF.

This clone was observed a few times. V is TRBV11-3 and J is TRBJ1-2; 7 nucleotides line up with TRBD1. There are 15 residues in the CDR3. Germline V CDR1 and CDR2: SGHNT, YENEEA. The trim removed 5 bases at V and 3 bases at J, leaving 9 bases unmatched. CDR3 amino acids: CASSRGTEDYYGYTF. DNA for the CDR3: TGTGCCAGCAGCCGGGGGACAGAAGATTACTATGGCTACACCTTC.

The genes are TRBV6-8 and TRBJ2-5; D may match TRBD1 or TRBD2 (7 bases each). Germline CDR1 is MNHGY and CDR2 is SAAAGT. The CDR3 runs to 14 residues. The V end was cut by 7 bases, the J end by 6 bases, with 18 bases between. The DNA for the CDR3 is TGTGCCAGCATGTCGAACAGGGGAGGGAAGACCCAGTACTTC. Its translation is CASMSNRGGKTQYF.

This clone was recorded a few times. The chain carries TRBV10-2 and TRBJ1-1, with 7 positions matching TRBD1. CDR3 length: 13 amino acids. The germline CDR1 and CDR2 sequences are WSHSY and SAAADI. The ends lost 6 bases at V and 3 bases at J; junction bases unmatched: 4. The CDR3 loop is CASSPGQDTEAFF. CDR3 in DNA: TGCGCCAGCAGCCCTGGACAGGACACTGAAGCTTTCTTT.

The sample holds a few counts of this clone. The V and J genes are TRBV9 and TRBJ2-5, with D maybe TRBD2 (7 bases). The germline CDR1 and CDR2 sequences are SGDLS and YYNGEE. The CDR3 is 15 residues long. Trimming pared 1 base from V and 1 base from J, leaving 11 bases between. Here the CDR3 reads CASSVRGGAQETQYF. CDR3 nucleotides: TGTGCCAGCAGCGTAAGAGGGGGGGCCCAAGAGACCCAGTACTTC.

V usage is TRBV28 and J usage is TRBJ2-7, with 9 bases fitting TRBD2. With 2 bases clipped from V and 3 bases from J, the junction kept 11 bases outside the gene matches. This CDR3 comprises 17 residues. The germline gives CDR1 MDHEN, CDR2 SYDVKM. The CDR3 protein is CASSLAWPAGGNYEQYF. CDR3 in DNA: TGTGCCAGCAGTTTAGCTTGGCCAGCGGGAGGCAACTACGAGCAGTACTTC.

The chain joins TRBV19 to TRBJ1-5, with TRBD1 as a possible D gene (6 bases). Trimming removed 5 bases from V and 7 bases from J, with 12 bases in between. The CDR3 sequence is 13 residues long. Looked up from germline, CDR1 is LNHDA and CDR2 is SQIVND (reference sequence). The CDR3 sequence: CASSREGVQPQHF. The CDR3 region has the DNA TGTGCCAGTAGTCGAGAGGGGGTACAGCCCCAGCATTTT.

This sequence joins TRBV29-1 and TRBJ1-2, with D perhaps matching TRBD1 (6 bases). The V gene lost 5 bases and the J gene lost 8 bases, with 15 bases spanning the gap. CDR1 is SQVTM, CDR2 ANQGSEA, per germline. There are 12 residues in the CDR3. CDR3 residues: CSVPFRDMGYTF. Here the CDR3 DNA reads TGCAGCGTTCCCTTCCGGGACATGGGCTACACCTTC. Complete variable domain (other parts from reference TRBV29-1 and TRBJ1-2): SAVISQKPSRDICQRGTSLTIQCQVDSQVTMMFWYRQQPGQSLTLIATANQGSEATYESGFVIDKFPISRPNLTFSTLTVSNMSPEDSSIYLCSVPFRDMGYTFGSGTRLTVV.

The V gene is TRBV5-1, the J gene TRBJ2-2; 8 nucleotides align to TRBD2. Per germline, CDR1 SGHRS and CDR2 YFSETQ. CDR3 length: 16 residues. V shed 0 bases, J shed 9 bases, and the junction held 10 bases outside the gene matches. CDR3 nucleotide sequence: TGCGCCAGCAGCTTGGGTGTACGGGAGGGAACCCGGGAGCTGTTTTTT. This sequence encodes CASSLGVREGTRELFF.

This clone was counted only a few times. The chain joins TRBV30 to TRBJ1-4; perhaps TRBD1 as D (5 bases). Trimming left V 4 bases short and J 10 bases short, with 10 bases between. The CDR3 length is 11 residues. Per the germline V gene, CDR1 is GTSNPN and CDR2 is SVGIG (reference sequence). CDR3 in amino acids: CAWKGEIKLFF. The CDR3 DNA reads TGTGCCTGGAAAGGGGAGATAAAACTGTTTTTT.

This chain connects TRBV6-8 to TRBJ2-1; 9 bases fit TRBD2. CDR1 is MNHGY, CDR2 SAAAGT, per germline. With V trimmed by 2 bases and J by 8 bases, 7 bases remained unmatched. The CDR3 is 15 residues long. CDR3 residues: CASSYGREGQDEQFF. CDR3 DNA: TGTGCCAGCAGTTACGGGCGGGAGGGCCAGGATGAGCAGTTCTTC.

The chain is built from TRBV2 and TRBJ1-3; TRBD1 might be the D (5 bases). CDR3 length: 15 amino acids. Trimming shortened V by 6 bases and J by 0 bases, and 12 bases separated the two germline ends. The V gene's germline CDR1 is SNHLY and CDR2 FYNNEI. The CDR3 nucleotides read TGTGCCAGCAGCAGACGGACAAACTCTGGAAACACCATATATTTT. Encoded protein: CASSRRTNSGNTIYF. The full variable domain, completed using reference TRBV2 and TRBJ1-3, is EPEVTQTPSHQVTQMGQEVILRCVPISNHLYFYWYRQILGQKVEFLVSFYNNEISEKSEIFDDQFSVERPDGSNFTLKIRSTKLEDSAMYFCASSRRTNSGNTIYFGEGSWLTVV.

This clone is labeled medium-sized (0.01 to 0.1%). The chain couples TRBV11-3 to TRBJ2-2, with TRBD2 matching 9 bases. V lost 2 bases and J lost 8; bases outside the gene matches: 6. The V gene's germline CDR1 is SGHNT and CDR2 YENEEA. This CDR3 has 15 residues. CDR3 amino acids: CASSLTSGPVGELFF. The CDR3 DNA reads TGTGCCAGCAGCTTAACTAGCGGGCCCGTGGGGGAGCTGTTTTTT.

This chain joins TRBV11-3 and TRBJ1-4, with D possibly TRBD1 on 6 matching bases. The CDR3 has 15 amino acids. The V end was cut by 5 bases, the J end by 5 bases, with 15 bases between. CDR1 is SGHNT and CDR2 is YENEEA in the germline V gene. The CDR3 coding sequence is TGTGCCAGCAGCGTAGGGGGGCAGGGAAATGAAAAACTGTTTTTT. It is translated as CASSVGGQGNEKLFF. The full variable domain, its missing parts supplied by reference TRBV11-3 and TRBJ1-4, is EAGVVQSPRYKIIEKKQPVAFWCNPISGHNTLYWYLQNLGQGPELLIRYENEEAVDDSQLPKDRFSAERLKGVDSTLKIQPAELGDSAVYLCASSVGGQGNEKLFFGSGTQLSVL.

This clone was observed a few times. The genes are TRBV6-8 and TRBJ1-2; 9 bases map to TRBD1. V gave up 5 bases and J gave up 3 bases; unmatched junction bases: 10. Germline CDR1 reads MNHGY; CDR2 reads SAAAGT. This CDR3 contains 16 residues. The CDR3 spells CASSIQGATLYYGYTF. DNA for the CDR3: TGTGCCAGCAGTATACAGGGGGCGACTCTTTACTATGGCTACACCTTC.

This clone was counted between two and nine times. V is TRBV6-8 and J is TRBJ1-3, with a weak D call TRBD1 (5 bases). V lost 5 bases to trimming and J lost 3 bases, with 17 bases between them. The germline CDR1 and CDR2 sequences are MNHGY and SAAAGT. The CDR3 loop spans 16 amino acids. The DNA for the CDR3 is TGTGCCAGCAGTGATGGGGCGGAGAGGGATGGAAACACCATATATTTT. Its translation: CASSDGAERDGNTIYF.

This rearrangement joins TRBV29-1 to TRBJ1-1, with 9 bases fitting TRBD1. The CDR3 spans 13 residues. V trimming: 7 bases; J trimming: 4 bases; junction bases outside the gene matches: 7. The germline V gene has CDR1 SQVTM and CDR2 ANQGSEA. The CDR3 DNA sequence: TGCAGCGGCCGGGACAGGGAACTCACTGAAGCTTTCTTT. This gives the protein CSGRDRELTEAFF.

The J gene is TRBJ2-2, the V gene TRBV6-8; tentatively, D is TRBD2 (5 bases). V lost 7 bases and J lost 1, with 7 bases in between. This CDR3 has 13 amino acids. Germline CDR1 and CDR2: MNHGY and SAAAGT. The CDR3 sequence: CASIGGNTGELFF. For the CDR3, the DNA is TGTGCCAGCATTGGAGGGAACACCGGGGAGCTGTTTTTT.

The rearrangement joins TRBV30 to TRBJ1-5; D possibly corresponds to TRBD1 (5 bases). This CDR3 has 12 amino acids. V lost 5 bases to trimming and J lost 3 bases, with 8 bases between them. The V gene's germline CDR1 is GTSNPN and CDR2 SVGIG (reference sequence). The CDR3 bases are TGTGCCTGGGGGACGGACAATCAGCCCCAGCATTTT. Residues: CAWGTDNQPQHF.

This clone turned up a few times. This chain uses TRBV11-3 with TRBJ1-2; tentative D call: TRBD1 (5 bases). Per germline, CDR1 SGHNT and CDR2 YENEEA. CDR3 length equals 16 residues. V was clipped by 4 bases and J by 0 bases, with 15 bases between them. The DNA of the CDR3 is TGTGCCAGCAGCTCCAATATAAGGGGCGCTAACTATGGCTACACCTTC. Translating gives CASSSNIRGANYGYTF.

CDR3 protein: CASSRDRGYNEQFF. DNA of the CDR3: TGTGCCAGTAGTCGGGACAGGGGATACAATGAGCAGTTCTTC. The chain carries TRBV19 and TRBJ2-1, with TRBD1 identical over 10 bases. The length of the CDR3 is 14 residues. The J segment lost 4 bases and the V segment lost 5 bases, leaving 2 bases of the junction unmatched. CDR1 is LNHDA and CDR2 is SQIVND in the germline V gene (reference sequence).

J is TRBJ2-7 and V is TRBV19; TRBD2 matches 8 bases. Germline V gene lookup returns CDR1 LNHDA and CDR2 SQIVND (reference sequence). Unmatched junction bases numbered 7, after V lost 6 bases and J lost 3 bases. CDR3 length equals 14 residues. The CDR3 nucleotides read TGTGCCAGTAGCCGGGGGGGCATCGGCTACGAGCAGTACTTC. Translated, it gives CASSRGGIGYEQYF. Looking up the rest from reference TRBV19 and TRBJ2-7 gives the full variable domain: DGGITQSPKYLFRKEGQNVTLSCEQNLNHDAMYWYRQDPGQGLRLIYYSQIVNDFQKGDIAEGYSVSREKKESFPLTVTSAQKNPTAFYLCASSRGGIGYEQYFGPGTRLTVT.

The chain employs TRBV5-1 and TRBJ2-7; perhaps TRBD2 as D (5 bases). There are 14 residues in the CDR3. V gave up 0 bases and J gave up 5 bases, with 12 bases separating them. CDR1 and CDR2 (germline): SGHRS, YFSETQ. The CDR3 sequence: CASSLGGSLDEQYF. The CDR3, as DNA: TGCGCCAGCAGCTTGGGAGGGTCTCTGGACGAGCAGTACTTC.